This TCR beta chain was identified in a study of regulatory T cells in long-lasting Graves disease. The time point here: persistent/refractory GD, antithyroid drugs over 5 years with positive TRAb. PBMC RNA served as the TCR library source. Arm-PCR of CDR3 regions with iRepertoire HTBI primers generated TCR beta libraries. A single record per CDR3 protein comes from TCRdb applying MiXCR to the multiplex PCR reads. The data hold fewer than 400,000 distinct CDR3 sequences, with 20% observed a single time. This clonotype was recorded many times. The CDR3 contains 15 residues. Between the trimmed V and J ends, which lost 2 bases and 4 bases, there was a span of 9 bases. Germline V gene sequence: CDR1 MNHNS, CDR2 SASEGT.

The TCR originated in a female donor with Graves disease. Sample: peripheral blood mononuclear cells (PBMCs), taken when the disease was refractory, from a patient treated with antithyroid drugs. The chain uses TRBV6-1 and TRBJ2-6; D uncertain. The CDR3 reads CASSEQAAGANVLTF. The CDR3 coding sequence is TGTGCCAGCAGTGAACAGGCGGCGGGGGCCAACGTCCTGACTTTC.